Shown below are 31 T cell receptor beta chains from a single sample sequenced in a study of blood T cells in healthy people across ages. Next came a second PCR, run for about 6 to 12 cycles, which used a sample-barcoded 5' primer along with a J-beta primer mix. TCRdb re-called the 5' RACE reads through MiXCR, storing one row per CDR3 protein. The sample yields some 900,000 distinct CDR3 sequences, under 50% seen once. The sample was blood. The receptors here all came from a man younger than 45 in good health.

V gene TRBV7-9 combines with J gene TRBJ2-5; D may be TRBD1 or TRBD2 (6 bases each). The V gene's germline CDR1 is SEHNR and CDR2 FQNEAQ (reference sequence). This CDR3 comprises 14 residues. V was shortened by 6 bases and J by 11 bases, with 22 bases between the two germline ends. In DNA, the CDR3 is TGTGCCAGCAGAAAGGGGGGAAGGGGCTATGAGCAGTACTTC. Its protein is CASRKGGRGYEQYF.

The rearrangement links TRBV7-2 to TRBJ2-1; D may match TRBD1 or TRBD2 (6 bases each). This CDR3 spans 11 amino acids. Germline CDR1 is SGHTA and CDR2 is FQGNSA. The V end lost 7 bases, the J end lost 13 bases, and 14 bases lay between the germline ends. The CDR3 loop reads CASNPRGPQFF. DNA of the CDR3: TGTGCCAGCAACCCACGGGGGCCCCAGTTCTTC.

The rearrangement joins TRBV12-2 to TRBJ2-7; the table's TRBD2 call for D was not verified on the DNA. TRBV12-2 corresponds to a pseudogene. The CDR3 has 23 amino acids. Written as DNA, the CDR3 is TGTGCAAGTCGCTTAGAGGAGCGGGCGCCTCCGGGACTAGCGGGGTTTAGCTCCTACGAGCAGTACTTC. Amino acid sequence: CASRLEERAPPGLAGFSSYEQYF.

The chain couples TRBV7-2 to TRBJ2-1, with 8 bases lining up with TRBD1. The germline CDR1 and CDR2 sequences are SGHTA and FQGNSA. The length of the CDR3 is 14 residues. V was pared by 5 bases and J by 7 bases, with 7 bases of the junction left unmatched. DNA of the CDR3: TGTGCCAGCAGCATATCGACAGGGGTGAATGAGCAGTTCTTC. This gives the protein CASSISTGVNEQFF.

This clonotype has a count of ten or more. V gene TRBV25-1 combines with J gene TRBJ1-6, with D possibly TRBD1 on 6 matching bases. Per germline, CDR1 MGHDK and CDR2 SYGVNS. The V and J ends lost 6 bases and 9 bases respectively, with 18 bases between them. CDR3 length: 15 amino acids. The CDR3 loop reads CASSRDTPSSSPLHF. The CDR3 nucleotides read TGTGCCAGCAGCCGGGACACTCCTTCGAGTTCACCCCTCCACTTT.

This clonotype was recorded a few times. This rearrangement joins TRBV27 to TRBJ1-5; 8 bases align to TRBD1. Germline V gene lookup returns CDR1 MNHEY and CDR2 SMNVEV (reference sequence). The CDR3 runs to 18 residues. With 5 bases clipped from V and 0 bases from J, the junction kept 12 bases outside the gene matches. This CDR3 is CASSRGQGMERSNQPQHF. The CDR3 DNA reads TGTGCCAGCAGTCGAGGACAGGGCATGGAGCGTAGCAATCAGCCCCAGCATTTT.

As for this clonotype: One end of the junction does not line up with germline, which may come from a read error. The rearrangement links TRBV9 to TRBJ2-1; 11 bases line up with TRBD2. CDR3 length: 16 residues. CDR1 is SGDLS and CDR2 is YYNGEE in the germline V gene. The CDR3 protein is CASSVAPSGGWTEQFF. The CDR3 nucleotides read TGCGCCAGCAGCGTAGCCCCTAGCGGGGGGTGGACTGAGCAGTTCTTC.

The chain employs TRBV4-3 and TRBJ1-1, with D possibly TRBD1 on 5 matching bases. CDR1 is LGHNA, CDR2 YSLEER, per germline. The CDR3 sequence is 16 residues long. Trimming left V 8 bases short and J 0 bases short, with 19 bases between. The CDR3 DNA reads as TGCGCCAGCTGTTTTACAAGTGGGGGAGTGAACACTGAAGCTTTCTTT. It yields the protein CASCFTSGGVNTEAFF.

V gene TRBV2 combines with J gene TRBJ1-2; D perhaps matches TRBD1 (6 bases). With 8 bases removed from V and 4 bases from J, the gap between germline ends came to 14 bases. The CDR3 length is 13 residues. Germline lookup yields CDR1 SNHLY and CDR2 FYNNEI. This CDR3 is CASANRETYGYTF. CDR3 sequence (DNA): TGTGCCAGCGCAAACAGGGAGACCTATGGCTACACCTTC.

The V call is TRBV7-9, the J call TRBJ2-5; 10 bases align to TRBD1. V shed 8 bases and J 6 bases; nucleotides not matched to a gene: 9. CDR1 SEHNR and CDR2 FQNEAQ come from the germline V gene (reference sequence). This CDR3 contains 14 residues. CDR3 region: CASETGGGLKTQYF. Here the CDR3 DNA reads TGTGCCAGCGAGACAGGGGGCGGTTTAAAGACCCAGTACTTC.

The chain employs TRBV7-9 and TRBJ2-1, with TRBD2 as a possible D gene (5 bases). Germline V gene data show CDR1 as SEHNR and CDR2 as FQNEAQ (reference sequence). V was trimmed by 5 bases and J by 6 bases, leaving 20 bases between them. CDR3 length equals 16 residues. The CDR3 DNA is TGTGCCAGCAGCCAACAAGGACTTTCGACGGGCAATGAGCAGTTCTTC. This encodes CASSQQGLSTGNEQFF.

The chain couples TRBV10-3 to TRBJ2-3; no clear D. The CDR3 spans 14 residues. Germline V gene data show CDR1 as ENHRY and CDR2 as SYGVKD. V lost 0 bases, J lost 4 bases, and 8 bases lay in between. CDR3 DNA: TGTGCCATCAGTGAGTCGGGCAGCGCAGATACGCAGTATTTT. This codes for CAISESGSADTQYF.

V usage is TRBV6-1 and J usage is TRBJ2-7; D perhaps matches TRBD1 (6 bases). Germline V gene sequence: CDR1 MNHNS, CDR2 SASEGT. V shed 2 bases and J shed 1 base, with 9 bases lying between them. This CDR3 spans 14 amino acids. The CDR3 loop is CASSEPDRSYEQYF. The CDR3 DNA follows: TGTGCCAGCAGTGAACCCGACAGGTCCTACGAGCAGTACTTC.

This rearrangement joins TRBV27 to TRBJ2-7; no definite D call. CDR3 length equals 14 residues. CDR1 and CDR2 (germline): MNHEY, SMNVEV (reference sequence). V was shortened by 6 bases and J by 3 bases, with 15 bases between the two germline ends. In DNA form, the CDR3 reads TGTGCCAGCAGCCTGACCGGCAGGATCTACGAGCAGTACTTC. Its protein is CASSLTGRIYEQYF.

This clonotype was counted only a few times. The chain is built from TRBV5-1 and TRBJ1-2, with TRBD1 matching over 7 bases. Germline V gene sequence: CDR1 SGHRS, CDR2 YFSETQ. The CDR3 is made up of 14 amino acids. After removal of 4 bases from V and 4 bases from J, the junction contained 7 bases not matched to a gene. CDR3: CASSTPTGSYGYTF. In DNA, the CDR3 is TGCGCCAGCAGCACCCCGACAGGGAGCTATGGCTACACCTTC.

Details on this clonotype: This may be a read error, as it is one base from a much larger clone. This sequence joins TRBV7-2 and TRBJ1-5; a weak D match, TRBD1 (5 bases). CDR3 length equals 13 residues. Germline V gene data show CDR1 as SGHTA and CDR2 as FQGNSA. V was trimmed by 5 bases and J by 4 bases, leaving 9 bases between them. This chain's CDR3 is CASSRDWNQPQHF. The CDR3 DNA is TGTGCCAGCAGCCGGGACTGGAATCAGCCCCAGCATTTT.

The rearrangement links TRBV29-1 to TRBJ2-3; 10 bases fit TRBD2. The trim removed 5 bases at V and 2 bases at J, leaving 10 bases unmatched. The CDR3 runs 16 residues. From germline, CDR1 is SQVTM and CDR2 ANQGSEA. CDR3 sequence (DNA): TGCAGCGTTAGGTTCCAGAGCGGGGGGGCCACAGATACGCAGTATTTT. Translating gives CSVRFQSGGATDTQYF.

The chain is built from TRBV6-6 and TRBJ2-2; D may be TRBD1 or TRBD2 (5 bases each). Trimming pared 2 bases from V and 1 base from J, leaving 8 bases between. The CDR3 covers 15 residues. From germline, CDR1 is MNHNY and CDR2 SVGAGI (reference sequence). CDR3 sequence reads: CASSYQRGNTGELFF. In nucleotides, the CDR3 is TGTGCCAGCAGTTACCAGAGGGGGAACACCGGGGAGCTGTTTTTT.

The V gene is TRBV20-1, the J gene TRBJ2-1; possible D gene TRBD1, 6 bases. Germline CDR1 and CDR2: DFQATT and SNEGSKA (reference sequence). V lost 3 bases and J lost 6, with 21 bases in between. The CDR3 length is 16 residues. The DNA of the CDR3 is TGCAGTGCTAGTTATTGGGCAGGGGTCAGCGGCAATGAGCAGTTCTTC. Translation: CSASYWAGVSGNEQFF.

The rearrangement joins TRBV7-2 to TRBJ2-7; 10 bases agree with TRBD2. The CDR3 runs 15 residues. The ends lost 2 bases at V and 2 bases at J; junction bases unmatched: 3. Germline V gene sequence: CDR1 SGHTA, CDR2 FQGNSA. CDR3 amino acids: CASSLSSGGTYEQYF. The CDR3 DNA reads TGTGCCAGCAGCTTATCTAGCGGGGGAACCTACGAGCAGTACTTC.

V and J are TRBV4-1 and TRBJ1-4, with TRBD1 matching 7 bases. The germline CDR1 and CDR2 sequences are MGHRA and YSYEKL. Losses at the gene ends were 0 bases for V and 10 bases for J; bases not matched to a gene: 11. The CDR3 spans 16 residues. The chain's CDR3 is CASSQDGAGGSSKLFF. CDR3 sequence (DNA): TGCGCCAGCAGCCAAGATGGGGCAGGGGGTTCTTCAAAACTGTTTTTT.

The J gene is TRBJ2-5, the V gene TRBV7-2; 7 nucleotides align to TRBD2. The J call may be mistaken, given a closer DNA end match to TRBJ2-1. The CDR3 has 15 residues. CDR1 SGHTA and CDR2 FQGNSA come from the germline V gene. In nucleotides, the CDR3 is TGTGCCAGCAGCCGAGCGGGGAGGCAACAAGAGACCCAGTTCTTC. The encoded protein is CASSRAGRQQETQFF.

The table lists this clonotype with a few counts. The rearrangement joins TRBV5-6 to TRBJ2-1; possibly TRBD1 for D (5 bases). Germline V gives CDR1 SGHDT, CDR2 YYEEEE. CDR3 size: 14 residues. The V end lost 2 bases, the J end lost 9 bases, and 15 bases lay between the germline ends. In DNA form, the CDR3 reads TGTGCCAGCAGCTTCTATTCCAGGGATGGTGAGCAGTTCTTC. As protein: CASSFYSRDGEQFF. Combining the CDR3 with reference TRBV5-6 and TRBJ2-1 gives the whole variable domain DAGVTQSPTHLIKTRGQQVTLRCSPKSGHDTVSWYQQALGQGPQFIFQYYEEEERQRGNFPDRFSGHQFPNYSSELNVNALLLGDSALYLCASSFYSRDGEQFFGPGTRLTVL.

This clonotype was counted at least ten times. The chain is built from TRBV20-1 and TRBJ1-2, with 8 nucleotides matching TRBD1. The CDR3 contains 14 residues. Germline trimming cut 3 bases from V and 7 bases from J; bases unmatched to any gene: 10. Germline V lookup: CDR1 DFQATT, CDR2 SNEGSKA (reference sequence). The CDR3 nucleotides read TGCAGTGCTAGTTCCCCGACAGGGGTGGGTGGCTACACCTTC. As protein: CSASSPTGVGGYTF.

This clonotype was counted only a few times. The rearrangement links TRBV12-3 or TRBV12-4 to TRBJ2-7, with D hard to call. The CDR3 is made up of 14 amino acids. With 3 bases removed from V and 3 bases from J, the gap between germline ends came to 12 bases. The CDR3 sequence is CASSFLAPSYEQYF. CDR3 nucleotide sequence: TGTGCCAGCAGTTTCTTGGCCCCGAGCTACGAGCAGTACTTC.

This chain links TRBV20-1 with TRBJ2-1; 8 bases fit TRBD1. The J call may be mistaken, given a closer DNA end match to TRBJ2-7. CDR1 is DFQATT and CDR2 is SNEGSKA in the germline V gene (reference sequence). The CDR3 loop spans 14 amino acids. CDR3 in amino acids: CSGAGGQTYNEQYF. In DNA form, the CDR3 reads TGCAGTGGGGCAGGGGGCCAGACCTACAATGAGCAGTACTTC.

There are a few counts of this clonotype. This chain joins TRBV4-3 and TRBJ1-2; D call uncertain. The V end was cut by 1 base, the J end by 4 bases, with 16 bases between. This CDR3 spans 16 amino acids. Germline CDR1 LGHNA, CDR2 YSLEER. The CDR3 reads CASSQVYRETTYGYTF. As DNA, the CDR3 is TGCGCCAGCAGCCAAGTTTACCGAGAGACAACCTATGGCTACACCTTC.

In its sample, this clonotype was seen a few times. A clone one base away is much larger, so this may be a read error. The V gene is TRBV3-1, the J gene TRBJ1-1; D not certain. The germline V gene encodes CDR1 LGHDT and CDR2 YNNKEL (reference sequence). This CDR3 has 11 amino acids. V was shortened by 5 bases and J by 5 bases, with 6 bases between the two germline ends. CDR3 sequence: CASSKGTEAFF. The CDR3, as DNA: TGTGCCAGCAGCAAGGGTACTGAAGCTTTCTTT.

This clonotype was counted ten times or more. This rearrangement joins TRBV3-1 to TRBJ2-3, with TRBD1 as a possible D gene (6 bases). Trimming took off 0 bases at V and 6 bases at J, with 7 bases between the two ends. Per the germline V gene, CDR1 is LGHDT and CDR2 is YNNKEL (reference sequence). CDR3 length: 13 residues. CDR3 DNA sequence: TGTGCCAGCAGCCAAGATCAGGGGGATACGCAGTATTTT. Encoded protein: CASSQDQGDTQYF.

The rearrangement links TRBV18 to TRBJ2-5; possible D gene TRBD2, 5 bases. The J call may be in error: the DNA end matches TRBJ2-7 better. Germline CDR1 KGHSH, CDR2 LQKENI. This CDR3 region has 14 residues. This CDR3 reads CASSLLGRTHEQYF. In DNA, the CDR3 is TGTGCCAGCTCCCTATTGGGGAGAACCCACGAGCAGTACTTC.

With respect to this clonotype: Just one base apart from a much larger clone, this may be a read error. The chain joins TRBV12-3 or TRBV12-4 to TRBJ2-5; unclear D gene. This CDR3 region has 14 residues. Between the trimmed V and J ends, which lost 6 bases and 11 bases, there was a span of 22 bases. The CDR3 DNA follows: TGTGCCAGCAGCTTGGGCCACGGTAACAATGAGCAGTACTTC. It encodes CASSLGHGNNEQYF.